These 8 T cell receptor beta chains came from one sample sequenced in a study of blood T cell repertoires in COVID-19. Using immunoSEQ multiplex PCR, the repertoire was profiled, and TCRdb retains in-frame clones only, with some absent. The sample yields 200,000 to 250,000 clones, around 80% seen once. The sample taken for sequencing was peripheral blood. These receptors all stem from a woman in her 70s with acute or convalescent COVID-19.

With regard to this clone: The junction differs from germline at one of its ends, possibly a read error. V is TRBV7-2 and J is TRBJ2-3, with 10 bases fitting TRBD2. The CDR3 spans 12 residues. Germline CDR1 reads SGHTA; CDR2 reads FQGNSA. The CDR3, as DNA: TGTAACAGCGGGGGGGTCACAGATACGCAGTATTTT. Translated: CNSGGVTDTQYF.

V gene TRBV7-2 combines with J gene TRBJ1-6; D perhaps matches TRBD1 (5 bases). Trimming shortened V by 7 bases and J by 0 bases, and 16 bases separated the two germline ends. The germline gives CDR1 SGHTA, CDR2 FQGNSA. The CDR3 spans 17 residues. CDR3 DNA: TGTGCCAGCACTATCGACAGTTCTAGCTCCTATAATTCACCCCTCCACTTT. It encodes CASTIDSSSSYNSPLHF.

This clone was found once. The chain combines TRBV6-5 with TRBJ1-4; D unclear. This CDR3 comprises 15 residues. Germline loops: CDR1 MNHEY, CDR2 SVGAGI. The V end lost 5 bases, the J end lost 8 bases, and 18 bases lay between the germline ends. The CDR3 here is CASSRVDAGEEKLFF. DNA of the CDR3: TGTGCCAGCAGTCGCGTCGATGCGGGAGAAGAAAAACTGTTTTTT.

V and J are TRBV4-1 and TRBJ2-1; TRBD2 aligns across 12 bases. The CDR3 totals 16 residues. Trimming took 5 bases from V and 6 from J; bases not matched to a gene: 8. Germline V gene lookup returns CDR1 MGHRA and CDR2 YSYEKL. This CDR3 is CASSSILAGGPNEQFF. The CDR3 DNA sequence: TGCGCCAGCAGCTCCATCCTAGCGGGGGGGCCCAATGAGCAGTTCTTC.

The chain is built from TRBV27 and TRBJ1-2; TRBD1 agrees at 9 bases. Germline V lookup: CDR1 MNHEY, CDR2 SMNVEV (reference sequence). V lost 9 bases to trimming and J lost 7 bases; unmatched junction nucleotides: 12. The CDR3 loop spans 14 amino acids. The CDR3, as DNA: TGTGCCAGGACGAGGGACAGGGAGTTAGGTGGCTACACCTTC. As protein: CARTRDRELGGYTF.

This clone was observed a few times. The V and J genes are TRBV18 and TRBJ2-2, with 7 bases lining up with TRBD1. Germline V gene lookup returns CDR1 KGHSH and CDR2 LQKENI. This CDR3 is built from 14 residues. J lost 7 bases, V lost 6 bases, and 8 bases had no gene match. The CDR3 DNA reads TGTGCCAGCTCCCCTGGACAGGTCAGCGGGGAGCTGTTTTTT. Translated, it gives CASSPGQVSGELFF.

The rearrangement uses TRBV4-1 and TRBJ1-6; 11 bases agree with TRBD1. CDR1 and CDR2 from the germline V gene are MGHRA and YSYEKL. The V segment lost 0 bases and the J segment 4 bases; nucleotides outside the gene matches: 5. This CDR3 is built from 18 residues. The CDR3 DNA reads TGCGCCAGCAGCCAAGAAGGGACAGGGGGAAAGTATAATTCACCCCTCCACTTT. It translates to CASSQEGTGGKYNSPLHF.

The chain links TRBV19 to TRBJ2-5; D possibly corresponds to TRBD1 (6 bases). Trimming stripped 5 bases from V and 5 bases from J, with 15 bases between. Germline V lookup: CDR1 LNHDA, CDR2 SQIVND (reference sequence). The CDR3 has 14 residues. CDR3 residues: CASSFQGWGETQYF. The CDR3 DNA reads TGTGCCAGTAGTTTCCAGGGGTGGGGGGAGACCCAGTACTTC.